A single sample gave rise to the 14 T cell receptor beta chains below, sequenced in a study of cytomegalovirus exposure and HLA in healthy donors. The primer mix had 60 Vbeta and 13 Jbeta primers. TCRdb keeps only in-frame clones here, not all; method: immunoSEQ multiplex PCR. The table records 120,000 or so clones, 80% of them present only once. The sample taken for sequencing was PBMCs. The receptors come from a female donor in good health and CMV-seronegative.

CDR3 residues: CASSLLGGLWTTDTQYF. The CDR3 region has the DNA TGTGCCAGCAGCTTATTAGGGGGCCTATGGACTACAGATACGCAGTATTTT. This chain uses TRBV7-8 with TRBJ2-3; 7 bases agree with TRBD1. The CDR3 is made up of 17 amino acids. Germline V gives CDR1 SGHVS, CDR2 FQNEAQ. With 2 bases clipped from V and 3 bases from J, the junction kept 11 bases outside the gene matches. Filled out from reference TRBV7-8 and TRBJ2-3, the complete variable domain reads GAGVSQSPRYKVAKRGQDVALRCDPISGHVSLFWYQQALGQGPEFLTYFQNEAQLDKSGLPSDRFFAERPEGSVSTLKIQRTQQEDSAVYLCASSLLGGLWTTDTQYFGPGTRLTVL.

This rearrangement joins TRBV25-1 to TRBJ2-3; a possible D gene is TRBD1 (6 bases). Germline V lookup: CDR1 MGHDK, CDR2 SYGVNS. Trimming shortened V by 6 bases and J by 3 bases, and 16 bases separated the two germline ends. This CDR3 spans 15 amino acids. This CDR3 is CASRPDRAITDTQYF. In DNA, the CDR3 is TGTGCCAGCAGGCCGGACAGAGCAATAACAGATACGCAGTATTTT.

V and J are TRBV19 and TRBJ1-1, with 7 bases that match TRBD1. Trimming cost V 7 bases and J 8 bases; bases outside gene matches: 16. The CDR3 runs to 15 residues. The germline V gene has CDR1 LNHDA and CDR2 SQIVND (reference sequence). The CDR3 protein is CASNSPREQGGEAFF. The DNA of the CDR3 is TGTGCCAGTAATTCACCTAGGGAGCAGGGGGGCGAAGCTTTCTTT.

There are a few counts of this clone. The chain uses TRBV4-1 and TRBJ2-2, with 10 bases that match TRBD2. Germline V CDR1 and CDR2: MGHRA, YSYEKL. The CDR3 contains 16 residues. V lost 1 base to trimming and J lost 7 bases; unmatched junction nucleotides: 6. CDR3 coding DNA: TGCGCCAGCAGCCAAGCCCTAGCGGGAGAGAGCGGGGAGCTGTTTTTT. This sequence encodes CASSQALAGESGELFF.

The CDR3 protein is CASSIPPDSDIQYF. Here the CDR3 DNA reads TGTGCCAGTAGTATTCCCCCCGACAGTGACATTCAGTACTTC. This sequence joins TRBV19 and TRBJ2-4; a possible D gene is TRBD1 (5 bases). CDR3 size: 14 residues. The V and J ends lost 3 bases and 8 bases respectively, with 14 bases between them. Germline V gives CDR1 LNHDA, CDR2 SQIVND (reference sequence). The entire variable domain, with the rest obtained from reference TRBV19 and TRBJ2-4, is as follows: DGGITQSPKYLFRKEGQNVTLSCEQNLNHDAMYWYRQDPGQGLRLIYYSQIVNDFQKGDIAEGYSVSREKKESFPLTVTSAQKNPTAFYLCASSIPPDSDIQYFGAGTRLSVL.

Here the CDR3 DNA reads TGTGCCAGTAGTATCGCGGGTCGCACAGATACGCAGTATTTT. It specifies CASSIAGRTDTQYF. The chain combines TRBV19 with TRBJ2-3; D may be TRBD2 (5 bases). Looked up from germline, CDR1 is LNHDA and CDR2 is SQIVND (reference sequence). V lost 3 bases to trimming and J lost 1 base, with 8 bases between them. The CDR3 has 14 amino acids.

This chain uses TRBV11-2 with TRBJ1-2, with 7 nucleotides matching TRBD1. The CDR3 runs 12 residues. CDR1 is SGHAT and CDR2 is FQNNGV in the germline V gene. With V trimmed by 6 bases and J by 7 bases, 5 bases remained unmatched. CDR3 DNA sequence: TGTGCCAGCAGACCGACAGGGCTTGGCTACACCTTC. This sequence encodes CASRPTGLGYTF.

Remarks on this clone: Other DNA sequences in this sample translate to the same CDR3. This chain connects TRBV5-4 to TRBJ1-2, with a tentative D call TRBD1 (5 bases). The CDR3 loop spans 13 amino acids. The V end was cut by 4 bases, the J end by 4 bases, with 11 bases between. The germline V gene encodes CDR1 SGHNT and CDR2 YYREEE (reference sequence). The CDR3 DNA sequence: TGTGCCAGCAGCGTCAATAGGGGCTATGGCTACACCTTC. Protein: CASSVNRGYGYTF. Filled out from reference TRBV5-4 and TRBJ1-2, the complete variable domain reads ETGVTQSPTHLIKTRGQQVTLRCSSQSGHNTVSWYQQALGQGPQFIFQYYREEENGRGNFPPRFSGLQFPNYSSELNVNALELDDSALYLCASSVNRGYGYTFGSGTRLTVV.

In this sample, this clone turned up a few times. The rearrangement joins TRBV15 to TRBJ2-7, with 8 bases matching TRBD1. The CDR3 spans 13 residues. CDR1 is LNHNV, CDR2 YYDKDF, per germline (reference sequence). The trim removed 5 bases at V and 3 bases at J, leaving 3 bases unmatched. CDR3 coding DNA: TGTGCCACCAGCCGGGACAGGAACTACGAGCAGTACTTC. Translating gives CATSRDRNYEQYF.

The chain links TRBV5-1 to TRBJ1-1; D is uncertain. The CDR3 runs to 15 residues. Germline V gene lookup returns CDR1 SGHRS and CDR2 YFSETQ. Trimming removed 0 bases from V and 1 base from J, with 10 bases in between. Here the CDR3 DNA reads TGCGCCAGCAGCTTGGGCGGCAGCCAGAACACTGAAGCTTTCTTT. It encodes CASSLGGSQNTEAFF. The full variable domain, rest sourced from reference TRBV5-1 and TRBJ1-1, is KAGVTQTPRYLIKTRGQQVTLSCSPISGHRSVSWYQQTPGQGLQFLFEYFSETQRNKGNFPGRFSGRQFSNSRSEMNVSTLELGDSALYLCASSLGGSQNTEAFFGQGTRLTVV.

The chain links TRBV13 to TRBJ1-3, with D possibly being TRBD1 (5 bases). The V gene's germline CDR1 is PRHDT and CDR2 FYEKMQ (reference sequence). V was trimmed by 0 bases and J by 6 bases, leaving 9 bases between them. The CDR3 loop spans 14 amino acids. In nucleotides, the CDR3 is TGTGCCAGCAGCTTAGGACAGGCAACAAACACCATATATTTT. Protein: CASSLGQATNTIYF.

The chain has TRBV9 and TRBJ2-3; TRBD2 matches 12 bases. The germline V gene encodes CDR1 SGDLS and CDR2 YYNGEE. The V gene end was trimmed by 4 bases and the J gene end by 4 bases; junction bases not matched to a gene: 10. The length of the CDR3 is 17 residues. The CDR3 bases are TGTGCCAGCAGCCCAAGACTAGCGGGAGTGTGGGCAGATACGCAGTATTTT. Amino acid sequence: CASSPRLAGVWADTQYF. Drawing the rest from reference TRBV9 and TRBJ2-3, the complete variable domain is DSGVTQTPKHLITATGQRVTLRCSPRSGDLSVYWYQQSLDQGLQFLIQYYNGEERAKGNILERFSAQQFPDLHSELNLSSLELGDSALYFCASSPRLAGVWADTQYFGPGTRLTVL.

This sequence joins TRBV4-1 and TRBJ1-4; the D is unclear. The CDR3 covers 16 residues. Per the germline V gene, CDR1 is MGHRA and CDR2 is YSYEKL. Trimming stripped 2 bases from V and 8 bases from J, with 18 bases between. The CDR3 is CASSQTPTGVGEKLFF. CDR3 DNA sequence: TGCGCCAGCAGCCAAACCCCGACGGGAGTAGGGGAAAAACTGTTTTTT.

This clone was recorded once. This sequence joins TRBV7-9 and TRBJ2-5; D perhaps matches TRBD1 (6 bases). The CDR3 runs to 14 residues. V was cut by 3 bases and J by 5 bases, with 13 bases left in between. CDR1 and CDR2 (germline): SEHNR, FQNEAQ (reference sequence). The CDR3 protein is CASSFRGILETQYF. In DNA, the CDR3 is TGTGCCAGCAGCTTCAGGGGAATTTTGGAGACCCAGTACTTC.